This T cell receptor (beta chain) derives from a study of T cell changes during pregnancy in multiple sclerosis. Clones were sequenced by immunoSEQ multiplex PCR, and TCRdb holds only the in-frame ones, with some missing. The table records under 100,000 clones, 80% to 95% of them present only once. The material was peripheral blood, obtained in the first trimester of pregnancy. The receptor was derived from a female donor in good health, enrolled as a control in a pregnancy study.

CDR3 coding DNA: TGTGCCAGCTCACCCGGGACAGGGCGGCAAGAGACCCAGTACTTC. Its protein product is CASSPGTGRQETQYF. This chain connects TRBV18 to TRBJ2-5, with 9 bases matching TRBD1. From germline, CDR1 is KGHSH and CDR2 LQKENI. The length of the CDR3 is 15 residues. J was trimmed by 2 bases and V by 3 bases; bases with no gene match: 4.